The rows below give T cell receptor beta chains drawn from one sample of a study of read filtering for tumor transcriptome and immune sequencing. One entry per CDR3 protein results from TCRdb running MiXCR on the reads. The sample yields nearly 60,000 distinct CDR3 sequences, approximately 13% seen once. Input material: a population of CD138-negative cells sorted from bone marrow. These TCRs come from a donor at least 40 years old with multiple myeloma. Both conserved end residues are part of each CDR3. Each record gives: J gene, V gene, D gene, clone size, CDR3 protein, CDR3 DNA. The D gene is left open where the match is weak. Expanded clones are given a class, and other clones once, few, many or no size at all.

TRBJ2-1 | TRBV7-2 | TRBD2 | many | CASSPGLASNEQFF | TGTGCCAGCAGTCCGGGACTAGCTTCCAATGAGCAGTTCTTC
TRBJ2-2 | TRBV12-3/TRBV12-4 | TRBD1 | many | CADSLGTGPTGELFF | TGTGCCGATTCTCTCGGGACAGGTCCAACCGGGGAGCTGTTTTTT
TRBJ2-6 | TRBV6-1 | TRBD1 | many | CASRPQGSGANVLTF | TGTGCCAGCAGGCCACAGGGGTCTGGGGCCAACGTCCTGACTTTC
TRBJ2-3 | TRBV7-9 | NA | many | CASSLTSKGTDTQYF | TGTGCCAGCAGCTTGACTAGTAAAGGGACAGATACGCAGTATTTT
TRBJ2-3 | TRBV20-1 | TRBD2 | many | CSATNERGLTDTQYF | TGCAGTGCTACCAACGAGCGGGGCCTCACAGATACGCAGTATTTT
TRBJ1-1 | TRBV5-1 | NA | many | CASSPRSGGEGFEAFF | TGCGCCAGCAGCCCCAGGTCGGGAGGAGAGGGATTTGAAGCTTTCTTT
TRBJ1-2 | TRBV20-1 | TRBD1 | many | CSARGWTGSYGYTF | TGCAGTGCTAGAGGGTGGACAGGGTCCTATGGCTACACCTTC
TRBJ1-1 | TRBV5-8 | NA | many | CASSRGLTLEAFF | TGTGCCAGCAGCCGCGGTTTGACACTTGAAGCTTTCTTT
TRBJ1-3 | TRBV29-1 | NA | NA | CSVETSSGNTIYF | TGCAGCGTTGAAACGAGCTCTGGAAACACCATATATTTT
TRBJ2-2 | TRBV5-1 | NA | many | CASSLSGFTGELFF | TGCGCCAGCAGCTTATCCGGGTTCACCGGGGAGCTGTTTTTT
TRBJ1-1 | TRBV28 | TRBD1 | NA | CASRSTGEETEAFF | TGTGCCAGCAGATCCACAGGGGAAGAAACTGAAGCTTTCTTT
TRBJ2-3 | TRBV13 | NA | few | CASSFPGSTDTQYF | TGTGCCAGCAGCTTTCCCGGGAGCACAGATACGCAGTATTTT
TRBJ1-5 | TRBV30 | TRBD1 | many | CAWDGPGTGPNQPQHF | TGTGCCTGGGACGGCCCCGGGACAGGGCCCAATCAGCCCCAGCATTTT
TRBJ2-4 | TRBV4-1 | NA | many | CASSHLRDIRLAKNIQYF | TGCGCCAGCAGCCATCTCCGGGACATCCGACTAGCCAAAAACATTCAGTACTTC
TRBJ1-1 | TRBV4-2 | TRBD1 | many | CASSQGIAGTGETAHTEAFF | TGTGCCAGCAGCCAAGGGATCGCCGGGACAGGGGAAACGGCGCACACTGAAGCTTTCTTT
TRBJ2-6 | TRBV12-3/TRBV12-4 | TRBD1 | many | CADRESGANVLTF | TGTGCCGACAGGGAATCTGGGGCCAACGTCCTGACTTTC
TRBJ2-7 | TRBV10-1 | NA | many | CASSDRSPSYEQYF | TGCGCCAGCAGCGACAGGTCTCCCTCCTACGAGCAGTACTTC
TRBJ1-5 | TRBV18 | NA | NA | CASSPQGGNQTQHF | TGTGCCAGCTCACCACAGGGAGGCAATCAGACCCAGCATTTT
TRBJ1-1 | TRBV5-1 | NA | many | CASSLGGSLNTEAFF | TGCGCCAGCAGCTTGGGGGGAAGCTTGAACACTGAAGCTTTCTTT
TRBJ2-3 | TRBV7-3 | TRBD1 | many | CASSNRTGVSDTQYF | TGTGCCAGCAGCAACCGGACAGGTGTATCAGATACGCAGTATTTT
TRBJ2-7 | TRBV3-1 | NA | NA | CASSLTFRVYEQYF | TGTGCCAGCAGCCTAACCTTTAGGGTCTACGAGCAGTACTTC
TRBJ2-5 | TRBV20-1 | NA | many | CSARAGFETQYF | TGCAGTGCTAGAGCCGGGTTTGAGACCCAGTACTTC
TRBJ1-1 | TRBV5-1 | NA | many | CASSPRTALNTEAFF | TGCGCCAGCAGCCCGCGGACAGCTCTGAACACTGAAGCTTTCTTT
TRBJ1-5 | TRBV9 | NA | many | CASSVEGEENQPQHF | TGTGCCAGCAGCGTAGAGGGAGAGGAGAATCAGCCCCAGCATTTT
TRBJ1-1 | TRBV6-5 | TRBD1 | many | CASSPDRVNTEAFF | TGTGCCAGCAGTCCGGACAGGGTGAACACTGAAGCTTTCTTT
TRBJ2-1 | TRBV28 | TRBD2 | many | CASSLLAGGYNEQFF | TGTGCCAGCAGTTTATTGGCGGGGGGATACAATGAGCAGTTCTTC
TRBJ2-3 | TRBV5-1 | NA | many | CASSSNGQSTDTQYF | TGCGCCAGCAGCTCTAATGGACAGAGCACAGATACGCAGTATTTT
TRBJ2-3 | TRBV6-5 | TRBD2 | many | CASIAGPDTQYF | TGTGCCAGCATAGCGGGACCAGATACGCAGTATTTT
TRBJ2-1 | TRBV30 | TRBD2 | many | CAWSRGGSYNEQFF | TGTGCCTGGAGTCGCGGGGGCTCCTACAATGAGCAGTTCTTC
TRBJ2-3 | TRBV12-3/TRBV12-4 | TRBD2 | many | CASRSTSGDGDTQYF | TGTGCCAGCAGGTCGACTAGCGGGGATGGAGATACGCAGTATTTT
TRBJ1-2 | TRBV6-5 | NA | few | CASSYLDEGSYGYTF | TGTGCCAGCAGTTATCTCGATGAGGGGAGCTATGGCTACACCTTC
TRBJ1-5 | TRBV24-1 | NA | NA | CATSDNKEFLAQHF | TGTGCCACCAGTGATAATAAGGAGTTTTTGGCCCAGCATTTT
TRBJ2-2 | TRBV28 | NA | many | CASIRDKTNTGELFF | TGTGCCAGCATCCGGGACAAGACGAACACCGGGGAGCTGTTTTTT
TRBJ2-2 | TRBV28 | NA | few | CATRIGQNTGELFF | TGTGCCACCCGCATCGGACAAAACACCGGGGAGCTGTTTTTT
TRBJ2-3 | TRBV7-2 | TRBD2 | many | CASSSLRGGLSSGVDTQYF | TGTGCCAGCAGCTCTCTGCGGGGGGGCCTCTCCAGCGGGGTAGATACGCAGTATTTT
TRBJ2-5 | TRBV2 | TRBD2 | NA | CASREGPGLAGPRTQYF | TGTGCCAGCAGGGAGGGACCGGGACTAGCGGGACCACGGACCCAGTACTTC
TRBJ1-2 | TRBV20-1 | NA | many | CSAGTEYYGYTF | TGCAGTGCTGGGACGGAGTACTATGGCTACACCTTC
TRBJ2-4 | TRBV11-3 | NA | NA | CASSPSRGASQLVAKNIQYF | TGTGCCAGCAGCCCGAGTCGGGGAGCGAGTCAGCTAGTAGCCAAAAACATTCAGTACTTC
TRBJ1-1 | TRBV5-1 | NA | many | CASSSAGGLKAFF | TGCGCCAGCAGCTCCGCGGGCGGTTTGAAAGCTTTCTTT
TRBJ2-2 | TRBV7-3 | TRBD2 | many | CASSYSGGKTGELFF | TGTGCCAGCAGCTATAGCGGGGGAAAGACCGGGGAGCTGTTTTTT
TRBJ2-4 | TRBV30 | TRBD2 | NA | CAWRGGLLAKNIQYF | TGTGCCTGGAGGGGAGGGCTGCTAGCCAAAAACATTCAGTACTTC
TRBJ1-4 | TRBV5-4 | NA | many | CASRGVGEKLFF | TGTGCCAGCAGAGGGGTTGGGGAAAAACTGTTTTTT